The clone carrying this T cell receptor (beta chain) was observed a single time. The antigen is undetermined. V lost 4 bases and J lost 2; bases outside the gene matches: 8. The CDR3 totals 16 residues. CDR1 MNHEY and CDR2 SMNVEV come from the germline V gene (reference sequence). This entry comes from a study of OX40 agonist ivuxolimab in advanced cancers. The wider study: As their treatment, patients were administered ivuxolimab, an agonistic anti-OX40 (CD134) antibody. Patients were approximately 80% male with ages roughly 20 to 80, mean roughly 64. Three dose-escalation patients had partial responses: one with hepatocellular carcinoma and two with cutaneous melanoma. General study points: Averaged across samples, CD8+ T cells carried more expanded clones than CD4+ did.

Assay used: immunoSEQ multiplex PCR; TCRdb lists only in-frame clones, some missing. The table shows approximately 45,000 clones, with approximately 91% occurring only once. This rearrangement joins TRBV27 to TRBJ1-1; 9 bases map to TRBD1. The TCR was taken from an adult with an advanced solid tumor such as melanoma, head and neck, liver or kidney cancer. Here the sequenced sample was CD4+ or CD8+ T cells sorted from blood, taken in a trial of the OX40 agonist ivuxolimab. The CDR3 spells CASSSTPGQGNTEAFF. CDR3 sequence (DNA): TGTGCCAGCAGTTCTACACCGGGACAGGGAAACACTGAAGCTTTCTTT.